These T cell receptor beta chains were read from a single sample in a study of cytomegalovirus exposure and HLA in healthy donors. TCRdb keeps only in-frame clones here, not all; method: immunoSEQ multiplex PCR. The specimen's table records about 34,000 clones. Sequencing used PBMCs. All receptors derive from a woman aged 35 to 49 in good health and CMV-seropositive. CDR3s include the opening cysteine and the closing phenylalanine or tryptophan. The D gene is left open where the match is weak.

j_gene,v_gene,d_gene,CDR3aa,CDR3nt
TRBJ2-1,TRBV6-5,-,CATLSPSYNEQFF,TGTGCCACCCTAAGTCCCTCCTACAATGAGCAGTTCTTC
TRBJ2-7,TRBV5-4,-,CASSLQGPYEQYF,TGTGCCAGCAGCTTACAGGGTCCCTACGAGCAGTACTTC
TRBJ1-2,TRBV28,TRBD1,CASSLWGGQGAEGYTF,TGTGCCAGCAGTTTATGGGGGGGACAGGGGGCAGAGGGCTACACCTTC
TRBJ1-1,TRBV30,-,CAWSVQVNTEAFF,TGTGCCTGGAGTGTCCAGGTGAACACTGAAGCTTTCTTT
TRBJ2-7,TRBV4-1,-,CASTPNGMSSYEQYF,TGCGCCAGCACCCCGAACGGGATGAGCTCCTACGAGCAGTACTTC
TRBJ2-7,TRBV5-1,-,CARIISSYEQYF,TGCGCCAGAATAATTAGCTCCTACGAGCAGTACTTC
TRBJ2-7,TRBV29-1,-,CSVPGQSYEQYF,TGCAGCGTCCCGGGACAATCCTACGAGCAGTACTTC
TRBJ1-4,TRBV7-9,-,CASSLGGVGAEKLFF,TGTGCCAGCAGCTTGGGGGGGGTTGGGGCTGAAAAACTGTTTTTT
TRBJ2-7,TRBV5-6,TRBD1,CASSTGTGAVDLSEQYF,TGTGCCAGCAGCACCGGGACAGGGGCCGTCGACCTAAGCGAGCAGTACTTC
TRBJ2-5,TRBV5-1,TRBD1,CASRSPTGTGPHF,TGCGCCAGCAGGTCGCCCACCGGGACAGGTCCTCACTTC
TRBJ1-3,TRBV7-7,-,CASSPGLSGNTIYF,TGTGCCAGCAGCCCAGGGCTCTCTGGAAACACCATATATTTT
TRBJ2-7,TRBV7-9,-,CASSPKRRIAYEQYF,TGTGCCAGCAGCCCCAAACGGAGGATCGCCTACGAGCAGTACTTC
TRBJ2-1,TRBV20-1,TRBD1,CSAAGGSEQFF,TGCAGTGCAGCAGGGGGCAGTGAGCAGTTCTTC
TRBJ1-2,TRBV5-1,-,CASSPSGGEAYGYTF,TGCGCCAGCAGCCCTTCCGGCGGGGAGGCCTATGGCTACACCTTC
TRBJ2-1,TRBV6-1,TRBD2,CASSATLAGGGNEQFF,TGTGCCAGCAGTGCAACTCTAGCGGGGGGAGGGAATGAGCAGTTCTTC
TRBJ2-5,TRBV4-3,-,CASSQAGSLGETQYF,TGCGCCAGCAGCCAAGCGGGGTCCCTCGGAGAGACCCAGTACTTC
TRBJ2-7,TRBV9,TRBD2,CASSLGTSSYEQYF,TGTGCCAGCAGCCTCGGGACTAGCTCCTACGAGCAGTACTTC
TRBJ2-6,TRBV6-5,-,CASSPAGANVLTF,TGTGCCAGCAGCCCCGCGGGGGCCAACGTCCTGACTTTC
TRBJ2-1,TRBV28,TRBD2,CASSQAVLAGLDEQFF,TGTGCCAGCAGTCAAGCGGTCCTAGCGGGACTCGATGAGCAGTTCTTC
TRBJ2-3,TRBV9,-,CASNGGGDTDTQYF,TGTGCCAGCAATGGGGGAGGAGACACAGATACGCAGTATTTT
TRBJ1-1,TRBV28,-,CASSMTALSTEAFF,TGTGCCAGCAGTATGACAGCCCTGAGCACTGAAGCTTTCTTT
TRBJ2-2,TRBV4-2,TRBD2,CASSLSTSGREVTGELFF,TGTGCCAGCAGCCTATCGACTAGCGGGAGAGAGGTCACCGGGGAGCTGTTTTTT
TRBJ2-5,TRBV14,TRBD2,CASSQRFGETSGEQYF,TGTGCCAGCAGCCAGCGATTCGGGGAGACTAGCGGTGAGCAGTACTTC
TRBJ1-1,TRBV29-1,TRBD1,CSVLKGQGGDTEAFF,TGCAGCGTTCTTAAGGGACAGGGAGGGGACACTGAAGCTTTCTTT
TRBJ2-7,TRBV6-5,TRBD1,CASSSTPGQGNEQYF,TGTGCCAGCAGTTCAACCCCAGGACAGGGAAACGAGCAGTACTTC
TRBJ2-1,TRBV4-3,-,CASSQGVAAYNEQFF,TGCGCCAGCAGCCAGGGGGTAGCGGCCTACAATGAGCAGTTCTTC
TRBJ2-3,TRBV30,TRBD2,CAWRTSGRADTQYF,TGTGCCTGGAGGACTAGCGGGAGGGCAGATACGCAGTATTTT
TRBJ1-5,TRBV7-9,TRBD1,CASSSTGGGNQPQHF,TGTGCCAGCAGTTCTACAGGGGGGGGCAATCAGCCCCAGCATTTT
TRBJ2-7,TRBV11-1,TRBD1,CASSLQGQGDGHEQYF,TGTGCCAGCAGCTTACAGGGGCAGGGGGATGGCCACGAGCAGTACTTC
TRBJ2-5,TRBV15,-,CATSRDRAVQETQYF,TGTGCCACCAGCAGAGATCGAGCGGTTCAAGAGACCCAGTACTTC
TRBJ1-2,TRBV5-1,-,CACRQDDNYGYTF,TGCGCCTGCAGACAGGATGATAACTATGGCTACACCTTC
TRBJ2-1,TRBV5-1,TRBD2,CASSLGLAGGFITEQFF,TGCGCCAGCAGCTTGGGACTAGCGGGAGGTTTTATCACTGAGCAGTTCTTC
TRBJ1-2,TRBV5-1,TRBD1,CASSPIRGQGTYGYTF,TGCGCCAGCAGCCCGATCCGGGGACAGGGGACCTATGGCTACACCTTC
TRBJ2-1,TRBV7-2,TRBD2,CASSSRKLAYEQFF,TGTGCCAGCAGCTCGAGGAAACTAGCGTATGAGCAGTTCTTC
TRBJ2-2,TRBV30,-,CAWSRSLSGELFF,TGTGCCTGGAGTCGTAGCCTCTCCGGGGAGCTGTTTTTT